The present T cell receptor (beta chain) was sequenced within a study of cytomegalovirus exposure and HLA in healthy donors. Amplification used 60 Vbeta primers and 13 Jbeta primers. Sequencing used immunoSEQ multiplex PCR; TCRdb keeps in-frame clones, though not all of them. Found here are some 120,000 clones, approximately 84% of them singletons; the top ten hold approximately 0.22%. V trimming: 5 bases; J trimming: 1 base; junction bases outside the gene matches: 1. The germline V gene has CDR1 MNHNY and CDR2 SVGAGI (reference sequence). CDR3 length equals 15 residues. This chain connects TRBV6-6 to TRBJ2-2, with TRBD2 matching 10 bases. The sample comprised PBMCs. The source of this sequence is a man between 50 and 59 years old in good health and CMV-seronegative. CDR3 in amino acids: CASSRTSGNTGELFF. In nucleotides, the CDR3 is TGTGCCAGCAGTAGGACTAGCGGGAACACCGGGGAGCTGTTTTTT.